One T cell receptor (beta chain) is described in this entry. Its matching antigen is unknown. Germline V CDR1 and CDR2: MNHEY, SMNVEV (reference sequence). The CDR3 runs 15 residues. V lost 1 base, J lost 1 base, and 11 bases lay in between. TCRdb keeps only in-frame clones here, not all; method: immunoSEQ multiplex PCR. The data show over 35,000 clones, around 89% seen once. The sample is drawn from a study of siplizumab effects on memory and regulatory T cells. Overall study results and limits: Unstimulated subsets contained matches for only a minor fraction of alloreactive clones. Confirmation was lacking for the suppressive function of proliferating Tregs derived from siplizumab cultures.

Sequenced unstimulated subsets in a few donor pairs: CD4+ naive, CD4+ memory, CD8+ naive, CD8+ effector memory, CD8+ TEMRA. Sample: naive CD4+ T cells sorted from blood. This chain connects TRBV27 to TRBJ2-7; D might be TRBD1 (6 bases). The clonotype originates from a human donor in good health. CDR3 coding DNA: TGTGCCAGCAGTTTATATGGGACACCGTCCTACGAGCAGTACTTC. It yields the protein CASSLYGTPSYEQYF.